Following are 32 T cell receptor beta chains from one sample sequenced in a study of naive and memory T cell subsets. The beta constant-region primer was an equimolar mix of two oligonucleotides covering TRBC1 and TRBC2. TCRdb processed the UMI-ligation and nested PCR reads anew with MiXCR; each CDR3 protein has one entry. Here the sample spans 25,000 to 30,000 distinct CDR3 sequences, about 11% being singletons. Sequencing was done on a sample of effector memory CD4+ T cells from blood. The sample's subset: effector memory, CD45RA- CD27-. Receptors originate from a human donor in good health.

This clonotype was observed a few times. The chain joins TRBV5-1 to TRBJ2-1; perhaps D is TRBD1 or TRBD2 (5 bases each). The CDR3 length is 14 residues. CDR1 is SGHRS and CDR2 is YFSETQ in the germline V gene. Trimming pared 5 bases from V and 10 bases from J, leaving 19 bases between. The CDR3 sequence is CASSLTVGTQEQFF. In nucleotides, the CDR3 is TGCGCCAGCAGTCTCACGGTAGGGACCCAGGAGCAGTTCTTC.

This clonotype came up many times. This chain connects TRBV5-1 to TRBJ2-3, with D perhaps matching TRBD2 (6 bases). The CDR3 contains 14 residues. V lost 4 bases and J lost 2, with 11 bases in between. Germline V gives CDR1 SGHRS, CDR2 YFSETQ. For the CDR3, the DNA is TGCGCCAGCAGCCTCGGGGGTTACACAGATACGCAGTATTTT. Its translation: CASSLGGYTDTQYF.

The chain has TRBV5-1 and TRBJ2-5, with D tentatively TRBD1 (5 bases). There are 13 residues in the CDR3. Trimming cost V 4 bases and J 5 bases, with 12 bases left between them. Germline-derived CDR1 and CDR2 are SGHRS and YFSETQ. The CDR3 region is CASSHPQAETQYF. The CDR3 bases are TGCGCCAGCAGCCACCCACAGGCGGAGACCCAGTACTTC.

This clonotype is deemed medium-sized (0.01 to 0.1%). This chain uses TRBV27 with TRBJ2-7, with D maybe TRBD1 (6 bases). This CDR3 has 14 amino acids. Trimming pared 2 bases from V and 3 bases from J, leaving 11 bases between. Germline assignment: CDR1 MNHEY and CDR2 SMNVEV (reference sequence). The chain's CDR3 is CASSLNRDHYEQYF. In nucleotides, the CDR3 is TGTGCCAGCAGTTTAAACAGGGACCACTACGAGCAGTACTTC.

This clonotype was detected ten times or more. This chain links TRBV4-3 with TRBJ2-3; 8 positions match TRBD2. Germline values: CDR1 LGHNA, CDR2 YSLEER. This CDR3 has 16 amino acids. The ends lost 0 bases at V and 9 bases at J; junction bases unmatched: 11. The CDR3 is CASSQDLSGGGRTQYF. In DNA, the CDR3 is TGCGCCAGCAGCCAAGATCTATCGGGGGGGGGCCGAACGCAGTATTTT.

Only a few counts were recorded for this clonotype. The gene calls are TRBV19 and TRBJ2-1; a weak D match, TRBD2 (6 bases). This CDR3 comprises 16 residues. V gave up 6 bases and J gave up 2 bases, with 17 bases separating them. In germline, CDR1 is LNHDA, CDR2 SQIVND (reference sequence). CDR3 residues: CASSGDSRGAYNEQFF. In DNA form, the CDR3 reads TGTGCCAGTAGCGGTGACTCGCGGGGCGCCTACAATGAGCAGTTCTTC.

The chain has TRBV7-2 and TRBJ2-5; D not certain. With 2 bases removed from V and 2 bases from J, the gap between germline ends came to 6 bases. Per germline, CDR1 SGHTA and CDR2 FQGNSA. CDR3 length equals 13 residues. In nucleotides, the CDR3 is TGTGCCAGCAGCTTAACAAGACAAGAGACCCAGTACTTC. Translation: CASSLTRQETQYF. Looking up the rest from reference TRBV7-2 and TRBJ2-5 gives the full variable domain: GAGVSQSPSNKVTEKGKDVELRCDPISGHTALYWYRQSLGQGLEFLIYFQGNSAPDKSGLPSDRFSAERTGGSVSTLTIQRTQQEDSAVYLCASSLTRQETQYFGPGTRLLVL.

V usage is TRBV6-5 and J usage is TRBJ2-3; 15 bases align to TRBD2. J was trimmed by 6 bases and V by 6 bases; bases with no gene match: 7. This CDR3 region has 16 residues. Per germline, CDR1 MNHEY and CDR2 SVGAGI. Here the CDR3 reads CASSRTSGRVADTQYF. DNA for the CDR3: TGTGCCAGCAGCAGGACTAGCGGGAGGGTCGCTGATACGCAGTATTTT.

CDR3 sequence reads: CASSQRMGTQYF. In DNA, the CDR3 is TGTGCCAGCAGCCAGCGGATGGGTACGCAGTATTTT. V usage is TRBV5-5 and J usage is TRBJ2-3; a weak D match, TRBD2 (5 bases). The CDR3 spans 12 residues. Germline V lookup: CDR1 SGHKS, CDR2 YYEKEE (reference sequence). V shed 4 bases and J shed 8 bases, with 11 bases lying between them.

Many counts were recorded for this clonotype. In DNA form, the CDR3 reads TGTGCCAGCAGCTCACACTACGAGCAGTACTTC. This codes for CASSSHYEQYF. This sequence joins TRBV11-2 and TRBJ2-7; D is uncertain. Germline lookup yields CDR1 SGHAT and CDR2 FQNNGV. The germline V and J ends were trimmed by 4 bases and 3 bases, with 4 bases remaining between them. This CDR3 spans 11 amino acids.

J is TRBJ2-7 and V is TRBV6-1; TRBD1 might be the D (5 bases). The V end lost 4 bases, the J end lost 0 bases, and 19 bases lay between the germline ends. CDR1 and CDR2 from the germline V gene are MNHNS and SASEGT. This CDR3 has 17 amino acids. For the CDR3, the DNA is TGTGCCAGCAGTGTCCACAGGACATCCTATAGCTCCTACGAGCAGTACTTC. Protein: CASSVHRTSYSSYEQYF.

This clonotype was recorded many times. In DNA, the CDR3 is TGTGCCAGCTCACTTGTCGCATTCGGGAACTTTCAAGAGACCCAGTACTTC. It codes for CASSLVAFGNFQETQYF. This chain uses TRBV18 with TRBJ2-5; weak D call: TRBD2 (5 bases). This CDR3 contains 17 residues. The germline gives CDR1 KGHSH, CDR2 LQKENI. V gave up 4 bases and J gave up 2 bases, with 20 bases separating them.

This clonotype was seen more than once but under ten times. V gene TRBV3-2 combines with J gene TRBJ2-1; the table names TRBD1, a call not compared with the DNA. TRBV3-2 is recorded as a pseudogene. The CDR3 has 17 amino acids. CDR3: CASSQGFPGQGENEQFF. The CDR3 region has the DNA TGTGCCAGCAGCCAAGGATTCCCGGGACAGGGGGAAAATGAGCAGTTCTTC.

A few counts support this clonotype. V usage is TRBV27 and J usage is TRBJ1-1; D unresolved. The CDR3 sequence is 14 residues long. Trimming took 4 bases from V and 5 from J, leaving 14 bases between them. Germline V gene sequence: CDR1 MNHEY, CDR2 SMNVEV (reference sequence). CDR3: CASSSPSRRTEAFF. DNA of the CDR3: TGTGCCAGCAGTTCACCCAGTCGACGGACTGAAGCTTTCTTT.

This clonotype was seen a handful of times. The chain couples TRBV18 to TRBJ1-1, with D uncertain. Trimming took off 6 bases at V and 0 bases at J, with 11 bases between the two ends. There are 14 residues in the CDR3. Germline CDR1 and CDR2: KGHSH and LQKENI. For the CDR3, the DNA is TGTGCCAGCTCCCTTAAAAGCATGAACACTGAAGCTTTCTTT. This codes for CASSLKSMNTEAFF. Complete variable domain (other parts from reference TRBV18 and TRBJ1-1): NAGVMQNPRHLVRRRGQEARLRCSPMKGHSHVYWYRQLPEEGLKFMVYLQKENIIDESGMPKERFSAEFPKEGPSILRIQQVVRGDSAAYFCASSLKSMNTEAFFGQGTRLTVV.

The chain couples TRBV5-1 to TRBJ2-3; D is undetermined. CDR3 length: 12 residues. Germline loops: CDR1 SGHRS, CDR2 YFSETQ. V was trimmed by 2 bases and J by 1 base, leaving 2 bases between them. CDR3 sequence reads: CASSFGTDTQYF. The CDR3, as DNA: TGCGCCAGCAGCTTCGGCACAGATACGCAGTATTTT.

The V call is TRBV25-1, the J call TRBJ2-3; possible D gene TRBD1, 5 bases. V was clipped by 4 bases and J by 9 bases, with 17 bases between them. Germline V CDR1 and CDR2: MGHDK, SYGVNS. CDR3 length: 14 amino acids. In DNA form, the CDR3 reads TGTGCCAGCAGTGCGACAGTACTCCCAATAACGCAGTATTTT. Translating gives CASSATVLPITQYF.

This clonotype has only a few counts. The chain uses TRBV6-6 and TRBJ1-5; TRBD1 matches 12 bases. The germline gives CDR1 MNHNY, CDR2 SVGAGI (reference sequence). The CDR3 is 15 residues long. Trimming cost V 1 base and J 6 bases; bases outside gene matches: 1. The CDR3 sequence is CASSYWGQGAQPQHF. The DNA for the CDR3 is TGTGCCAGCAGTTACTGGGGACAGGGGGCTCAGCCCCAGCATTTT.

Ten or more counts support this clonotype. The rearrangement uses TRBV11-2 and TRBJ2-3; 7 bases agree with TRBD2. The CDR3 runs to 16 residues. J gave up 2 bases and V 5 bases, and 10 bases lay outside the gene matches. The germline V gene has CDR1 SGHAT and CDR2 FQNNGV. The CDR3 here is CASSHLADLLTDTQYF. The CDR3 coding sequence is TGTGCCAGCAGCCACCTAGCGGACCTGCTCACAGATACGCAGTATTTT. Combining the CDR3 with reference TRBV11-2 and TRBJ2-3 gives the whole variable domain EAGVAQSPRYKIIEKRQSVAFWCNPISGHATLYWYQQILGQGPKLLIQFQNNGVVDDSQLPKDRFSAERLKGVDSTLKIQPAKLEDSAVYLCASSHLADLLTDTQYFGPGTRLTVL.

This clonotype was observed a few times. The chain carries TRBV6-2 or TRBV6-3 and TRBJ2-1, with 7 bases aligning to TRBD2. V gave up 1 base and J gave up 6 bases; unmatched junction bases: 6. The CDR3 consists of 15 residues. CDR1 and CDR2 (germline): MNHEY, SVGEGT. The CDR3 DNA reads TGTGCCAGCAGTTACTGGCCGGGAGGAGGCAATGAGCAGTTCTTC. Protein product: CASSYWPGGGNEQFF.

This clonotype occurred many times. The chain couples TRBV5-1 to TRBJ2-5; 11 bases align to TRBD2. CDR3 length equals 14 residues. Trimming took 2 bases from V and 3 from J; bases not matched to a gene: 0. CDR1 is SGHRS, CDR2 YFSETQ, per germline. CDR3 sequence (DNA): TGCGCCAGCAGCTTTAGCGGGAGGGAAGAGACCCAGTACTTC. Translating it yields CASSFSGREETQYF.

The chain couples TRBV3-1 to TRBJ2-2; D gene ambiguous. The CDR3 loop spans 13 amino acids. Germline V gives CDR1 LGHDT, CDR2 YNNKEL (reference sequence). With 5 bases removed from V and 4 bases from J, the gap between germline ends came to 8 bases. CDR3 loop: CASSERATGELFF. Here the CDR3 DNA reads TGTGCCAGCAGCGAACGGGCCACCGGGGAGCTGTTTTTT.

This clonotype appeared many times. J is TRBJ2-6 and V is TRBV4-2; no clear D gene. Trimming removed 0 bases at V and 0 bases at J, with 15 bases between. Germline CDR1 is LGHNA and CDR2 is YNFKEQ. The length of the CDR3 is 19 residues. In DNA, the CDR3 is TGTGCCAGCAGCCAAGAAGGATCAGCTCTAGTCTCTGGGGCCAACGTCCTGACTTTC. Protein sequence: CASSQEGSALVSGANVLTF.

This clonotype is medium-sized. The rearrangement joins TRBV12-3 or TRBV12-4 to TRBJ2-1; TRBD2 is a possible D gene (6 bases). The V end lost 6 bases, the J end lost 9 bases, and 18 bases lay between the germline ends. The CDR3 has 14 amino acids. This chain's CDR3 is CASSPTPGLSEQFF. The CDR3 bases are TGTGCCAGCAGCCCCACACCGGGACTCAGTGAGCAGTTCTTC.

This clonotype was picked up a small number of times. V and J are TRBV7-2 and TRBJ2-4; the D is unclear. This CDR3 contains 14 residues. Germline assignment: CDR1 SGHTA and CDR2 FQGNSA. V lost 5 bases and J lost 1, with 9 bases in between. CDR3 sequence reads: CASSLDGAKNIQYF. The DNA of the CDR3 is TGTGCCAGCAGCCTAGACGGGGCCAAAAACATTCAGTACTTC.

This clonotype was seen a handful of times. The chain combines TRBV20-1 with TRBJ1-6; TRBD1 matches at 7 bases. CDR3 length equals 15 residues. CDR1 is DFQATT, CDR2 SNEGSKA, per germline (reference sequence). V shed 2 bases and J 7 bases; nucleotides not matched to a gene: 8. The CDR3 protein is CSARTEQGPNSPLHF. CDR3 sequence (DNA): TGCAGTGCTAGAACCGAACAGGGGCCCAATTCACCCCTCCACTTT.

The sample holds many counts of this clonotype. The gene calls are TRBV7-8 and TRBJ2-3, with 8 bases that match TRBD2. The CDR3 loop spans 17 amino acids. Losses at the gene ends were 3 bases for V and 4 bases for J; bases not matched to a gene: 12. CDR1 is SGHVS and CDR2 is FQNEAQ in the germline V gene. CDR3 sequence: CASSFLEAGGGADTQYF. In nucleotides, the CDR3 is TGTGCCAGCAGCTTCCTAGAGGCGGGAGGAGGGGCAGATACGCAGTATTTT.

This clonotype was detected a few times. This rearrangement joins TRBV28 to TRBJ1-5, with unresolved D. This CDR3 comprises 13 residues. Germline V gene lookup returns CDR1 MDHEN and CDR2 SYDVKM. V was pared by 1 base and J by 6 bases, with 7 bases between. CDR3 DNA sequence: TGTGCCAGCAGTTTATTTTTTACTCAGCCCCAGCATTTT. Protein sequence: CASSLFFTQPQHF. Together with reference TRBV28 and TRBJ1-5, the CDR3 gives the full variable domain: DVKVTQSSRYLVKRTGEKVFLECVQDMDHENMFWYRQDPGLGLRLIYFSYDVKMKEKGDIPEGYSVSREKKERFSLILESASTNQTSMYLCASSLFFTQPQHFGDGTRLSIL.

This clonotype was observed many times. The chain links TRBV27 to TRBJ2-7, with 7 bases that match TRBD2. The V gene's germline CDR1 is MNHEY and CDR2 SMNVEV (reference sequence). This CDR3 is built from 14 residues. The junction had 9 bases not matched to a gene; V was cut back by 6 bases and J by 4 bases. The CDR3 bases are TGTGCCAGCAGCAAGCGGGAAGGGGAATACGAGCAGTACTTC. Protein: CASSKREGEYEQYF.

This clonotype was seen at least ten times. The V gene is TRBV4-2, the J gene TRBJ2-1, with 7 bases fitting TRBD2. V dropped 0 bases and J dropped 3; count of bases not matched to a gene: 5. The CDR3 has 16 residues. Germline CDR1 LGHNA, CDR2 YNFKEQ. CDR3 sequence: CASSQEAGGNYNEQFF. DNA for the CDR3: TGTGCCAGCAGCCAAGAGGCCGGGGGGAACTACAATGAGCAGTTCTTC.

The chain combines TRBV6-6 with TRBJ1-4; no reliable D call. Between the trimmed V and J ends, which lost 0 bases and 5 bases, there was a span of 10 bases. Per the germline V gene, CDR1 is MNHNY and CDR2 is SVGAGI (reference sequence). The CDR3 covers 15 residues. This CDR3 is CASSYSRITNEKLFF. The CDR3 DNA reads TGTGCCAGCAGTTACTCGAGGATAACAAATGAAAAACTGTTTTTT.

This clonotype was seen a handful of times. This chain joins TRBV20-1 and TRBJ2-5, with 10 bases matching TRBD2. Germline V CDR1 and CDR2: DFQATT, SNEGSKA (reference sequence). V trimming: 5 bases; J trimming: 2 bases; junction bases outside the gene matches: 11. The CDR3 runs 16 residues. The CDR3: CSAAPLAGRGQETQYF. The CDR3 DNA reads TGCAGTGCTGCACCACTAGCGGGAAGGGGACAAGAGACCCAGTACTTC.